This entry is about one TCR beta chain. The data stem from a study of PD-L1 blockade in urothelial cancer. About the research overall: When patients started atezolizumab around 2014, it was given at 1,200 mg intravenously every 3 weeks. Blood was subjected to analysis at 3 weeks (second dose) and 6 weeks following treatment start. Chemotherapy regimens numbering 0 to 3 had been given to patients.

The repertoire was sequenced with immunoSEQ multiplex PCR; TCRdb's copy has only in-frame clones and lacks some. The repertoire consists of 50,000 to 60,000 clones, with 84% occurring once and the leading ten covering 5.8%. V lost 5 bases, J lost 1 base, and 12 bases lay in between. The CDR3 is 15 residues long. Germline V CDR1 and CDR2: MDHEN, SYDVKM. The sequence came from a middle-aged man with urothelial cancer. The specimen comprised PBMCs, sampled around atezolizumab (anti-PD-L1) treatment. The chain combines TRBV28 with TRBJ2-1; perhaps TRBD2 as D (6 bases). The CDR3 spells CASSGLQRSYNEQFF. In DNA form, the CDR3 reads TGTGCCAGCAGTGGACTACAGCGGTCCTACAATGAGCAGTTCTTC.